The entry that follows covers one T cell receptor (beta chain) sequence. The source of the sample is a study of blood T cell repertoires in COVID-19. Overall study: Nucleic acid was either cDNA or gDNA, and it came from T cells, B-cell-depleted T cells, or PBMCs.

The CDR3 totals 16 residues. With 10 bases clipped from V and 3 bases from J, the junction kept 13 bases outside the gene matches. CDR1 and CDR2 (germline): LNHDA, SQIVND (reference sequence). As processed by the authors: For nucleated cells, counts were estimated from reference gene primer amplification. Assay: immunoSEQ multiplex PCR; the TCRdb copy retains only in-frame clones and omits some. V and J calls and clone size are copied from that table; D and trimming were computed from the DNA. The sample carries roughly 16,000 clones, around 94% recorded once. V usage is TRBV19 and J usage is TRBJ2-2, with 8 bases lining up with TRBD1. Sequenced: peripheral blood. The sequence derives from a human donor in a cohort sampled during active COVID-19. The CDR3 bases are TGTGCCACCCTGGACAGGGCCCGAGGGGACACCGGGGAGCTGTTTTTT. It specifies CATLDRARGDTGELFF.